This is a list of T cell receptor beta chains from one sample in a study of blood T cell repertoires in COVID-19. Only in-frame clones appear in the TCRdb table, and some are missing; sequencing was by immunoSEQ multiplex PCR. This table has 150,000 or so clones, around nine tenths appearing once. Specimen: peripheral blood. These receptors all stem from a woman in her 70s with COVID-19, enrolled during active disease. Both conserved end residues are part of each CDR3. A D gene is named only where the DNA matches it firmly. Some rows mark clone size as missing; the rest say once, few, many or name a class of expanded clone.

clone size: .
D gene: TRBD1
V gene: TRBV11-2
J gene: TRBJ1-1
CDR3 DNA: TGTGCCAGCAGCTTACTGACAGGGACCAACACTGAAGCTTTCTTT
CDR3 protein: CASSLLTGTNTEAFF

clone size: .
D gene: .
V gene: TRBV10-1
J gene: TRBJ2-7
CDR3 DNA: TGCGCCAGCGGCACCGTGGACGAGCAGTACTTC
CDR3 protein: CASGTVDEQYF

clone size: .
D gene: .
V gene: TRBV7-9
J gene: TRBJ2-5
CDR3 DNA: TGTGCCAGCACGCGGGCGGGGGCGGCCCAGACCCAGTACTTC
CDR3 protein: CASTRAGAAQTQYF

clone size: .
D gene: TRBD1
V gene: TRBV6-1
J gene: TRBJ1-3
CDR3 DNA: TGTGCCAGCAGGGAACCAATCGACAGGGGGCGAAACACCATATATTTT
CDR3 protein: CASREPIDRGRNTIYF

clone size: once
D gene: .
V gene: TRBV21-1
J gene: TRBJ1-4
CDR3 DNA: TGTGCCAGCAGCAAAGGTGGGACAGGGGGCGGTGAAAAACTGTTTTTT
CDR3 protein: CASSKGGTGGGEKLFF

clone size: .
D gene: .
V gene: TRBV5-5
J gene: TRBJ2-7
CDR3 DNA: TGTGCCAGCAGCTCGGGGGCCTACGAGCAGTACTTC
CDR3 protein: CASSSGAYEQYF

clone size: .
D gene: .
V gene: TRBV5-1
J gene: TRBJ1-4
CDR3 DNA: TGCGCCAGCAGCACAGGGACGGCTAATGAAAAACTGTTTTTT
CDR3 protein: CASSTGTANEKLFF

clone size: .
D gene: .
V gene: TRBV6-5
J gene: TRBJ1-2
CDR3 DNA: TGTGCCAGCAGTTACTCACCCAGGGTAGGAGATGGCTACACCTTC
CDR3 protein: CASSYSPRVGDGYTF

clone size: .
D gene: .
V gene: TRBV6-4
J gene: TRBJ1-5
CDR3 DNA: TGTGCCAGCAGTGATCTCGACAGGTGTCAGCCCCAGCATTTT
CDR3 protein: CASSDLDRCQPQHF

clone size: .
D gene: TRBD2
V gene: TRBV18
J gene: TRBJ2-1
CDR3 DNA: TGTGCCAGCTCACCAAGCGGGGGGGCAAAGATGAGTGAGCAGTTCTTC
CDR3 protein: CASSPSGGAKMSEQFF

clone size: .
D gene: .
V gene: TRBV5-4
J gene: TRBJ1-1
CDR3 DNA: TGTGCCAGCAGCTTGATGGCGGGGAACACTGAAGCTTTCTTT
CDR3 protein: CASSLMAGNTEAFF

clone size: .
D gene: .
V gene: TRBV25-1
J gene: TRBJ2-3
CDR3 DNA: TGTGCCAGCAGTGAATATATAACAGGGACAGATACGCAGTATTTT
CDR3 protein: CASSEYITGTDTQYF

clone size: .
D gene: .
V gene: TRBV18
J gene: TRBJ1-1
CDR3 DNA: TGTGCCAGCTCGGCAGGGGTCGACACTGAAGCTTTCTTT
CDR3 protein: CASSAGVDTEAFF

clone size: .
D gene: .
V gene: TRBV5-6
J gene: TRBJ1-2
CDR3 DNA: TGTGCCAGCAGCTTGGGACAGAGAAACTATGGCTACACCTTC
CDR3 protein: CASSLGQRNYGYTF

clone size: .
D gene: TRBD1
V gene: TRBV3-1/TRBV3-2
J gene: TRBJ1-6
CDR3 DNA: TGTGCCAGCAGCGCGGGACAGGGGGTAGGGCCCGATAATTCACCCCTCCACTTT
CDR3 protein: CASSAGQGVGPDNSPLHF

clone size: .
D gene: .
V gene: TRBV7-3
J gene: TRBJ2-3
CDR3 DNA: TGTGCCAGCAGCTTAACGGGCCGGTCTAGCACAGATACGCAGTATTTT
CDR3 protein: CASSLTGRSSTDTQYF

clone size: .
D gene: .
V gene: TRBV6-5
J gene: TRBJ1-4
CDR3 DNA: TGTGCCAGCAGTTACTTTCAGGGAACAACTAATGAAAAACTGTTTTTT
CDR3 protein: CASSYFQGTTNEKLFF

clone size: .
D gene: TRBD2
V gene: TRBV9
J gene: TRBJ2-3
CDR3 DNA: TGTGCCAGCAGCGGAGGGTCGGAGGAGACTAGCGGGTATACGCAGTATTTT
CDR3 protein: CASSGGSEETSGYTQYF

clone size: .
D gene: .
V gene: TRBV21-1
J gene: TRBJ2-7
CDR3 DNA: TGTGCCAGCAGCGGGGGCTACTCCTACGAGCAGTACTTC
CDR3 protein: CASSGGYSYEQYF

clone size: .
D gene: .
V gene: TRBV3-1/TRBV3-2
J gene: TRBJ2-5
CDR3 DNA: TGTGCCAGCAGCCCTGGTCCAGGGCCGGGAGAGACCCAGTACTTC
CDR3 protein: CASSPGPGPGETQYF

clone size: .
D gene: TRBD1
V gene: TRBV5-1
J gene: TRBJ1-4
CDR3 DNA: TGCGCCAGCAGCTCAACGACAGGGAATGAAAAACTGTTTTTT
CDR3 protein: CASSSTTGNEKLFF

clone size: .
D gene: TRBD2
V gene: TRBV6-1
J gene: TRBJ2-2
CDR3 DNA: TGTGCCAGCAGTGAAGCGTCCCTAGCGGGCATTACCGGGGAGCTGTTTTTT
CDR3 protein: CASSEASLAGITGELFF

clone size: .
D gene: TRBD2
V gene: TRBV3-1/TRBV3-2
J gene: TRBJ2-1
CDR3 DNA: TGTGCCAGCAGCCGAGACGGTAGCGGGGCTTACAATGAGCAGTTCTTC
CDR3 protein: CASSRDGSGAYNEQFF

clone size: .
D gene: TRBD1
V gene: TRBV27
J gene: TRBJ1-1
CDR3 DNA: TGTGCCAGCAGTCGCCGGGACAGGGTAGACGCTTTCTTT
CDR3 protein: CASSRRDRVDAFF

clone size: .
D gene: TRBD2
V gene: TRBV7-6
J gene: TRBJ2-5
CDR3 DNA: TGTGCCAGCAGCCCCCGGACTAGCGGGGGCCTTGGGGAGACCCAGTACTTC
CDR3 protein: CASSPRTSGGLGETQYF

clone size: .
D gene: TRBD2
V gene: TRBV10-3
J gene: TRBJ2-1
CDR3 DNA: TGTGCCATCAGTGATAGCGCGGGGGGAGCCAATGAGCAGTTCTTC
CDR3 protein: CAISDSAGGANEQFF

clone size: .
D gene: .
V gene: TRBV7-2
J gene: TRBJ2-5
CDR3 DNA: TGTGCCAGCAGCTTAGGAGGTACCCACCAAGAGACCCAGTACTTC
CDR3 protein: CASSLGGTHQETQYF

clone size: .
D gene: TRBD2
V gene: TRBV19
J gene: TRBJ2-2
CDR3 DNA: TGTGCCAGTAGCGCAATAGCGGGGGCGTTCTCGGGGACCGGGGAGCTGTTTTTT
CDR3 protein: CASSAIAGAFSGTGELFF

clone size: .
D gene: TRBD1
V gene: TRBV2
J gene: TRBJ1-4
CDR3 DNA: TGTGCCAGCAGAGGGACAGCGCTTAATGAAAAACTGTTTTTT
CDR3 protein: CASRGTALNEKLFF

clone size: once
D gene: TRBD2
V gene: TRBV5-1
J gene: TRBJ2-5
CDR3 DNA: TGCGCCAGCAGCCTGACTAGCGGGGAATTCGAGACCCAGTACTTC
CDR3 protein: CASSLTSGEFETQYF

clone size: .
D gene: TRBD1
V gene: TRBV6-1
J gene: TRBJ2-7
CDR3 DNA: TGTGCCAGCAGTGAACGACAGGGGGTCGTGCAGTACTTC
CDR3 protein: CASSERQGVVQYF

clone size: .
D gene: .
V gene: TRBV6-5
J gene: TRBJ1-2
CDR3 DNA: TGTGCCAGCAGGGCCGGACAGAGTCTCGGCTACACCTTC
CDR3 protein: CASRAGQSLGYTF

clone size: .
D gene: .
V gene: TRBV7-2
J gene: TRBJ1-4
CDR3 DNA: TGTGCCAGCAGCTTCTCAGGGCGACCTAATGAAAAACTGTTTTTT
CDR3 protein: CASSFSGRPNEKLFF

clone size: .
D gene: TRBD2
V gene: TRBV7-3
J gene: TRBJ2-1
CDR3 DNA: TGTGCCAGCGGCCGGCGGGGGGCTCAATACAATGAGCAGTTCTTC
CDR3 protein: CASGRRGAQYNEQFF

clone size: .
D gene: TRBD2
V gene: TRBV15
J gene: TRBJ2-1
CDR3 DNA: TGTGCCACCAGCAGAGGTAGACTAGCGGGGAGTAACAATGAGCAGTTCTTC
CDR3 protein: CATSRGRLAGSNNEQFF

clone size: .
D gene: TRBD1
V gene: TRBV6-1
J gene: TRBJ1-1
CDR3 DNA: TGTGCCAGCAGTGAGGGGGACAGTCTATTCCCTGAAGCTTTCTTT
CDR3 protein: CASSEGDSLFPEAFF

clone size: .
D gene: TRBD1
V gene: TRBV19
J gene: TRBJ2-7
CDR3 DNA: TGTGCCAGTAGTATAGTCGGGGCGGGACAGGGGGCTTACGAGCAGTACTTC
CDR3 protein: CASSIVGAGQGAYEQYF

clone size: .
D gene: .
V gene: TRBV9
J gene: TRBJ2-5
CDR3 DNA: TGTGCCAGCAGCGAACTCATAGCGGACCAAGAGACCCAGTACTTC
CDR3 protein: CASSELIADQETQYF

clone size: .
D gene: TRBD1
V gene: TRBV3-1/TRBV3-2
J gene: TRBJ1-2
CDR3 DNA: TGTGCCAGCAGCCAAGGAGACAGGGGCCAGGGCCCCTATGGCTACACCTTC
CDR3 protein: CASSQGDRGQGPYGYTF

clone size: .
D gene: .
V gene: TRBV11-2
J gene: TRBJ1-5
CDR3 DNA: TGTGCCAGCAGCTTAGTGAGCGGGGAACGTGGGCCCCAGCATTTT
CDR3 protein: CASSLVSGERGPQHF

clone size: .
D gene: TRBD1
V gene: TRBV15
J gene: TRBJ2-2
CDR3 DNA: TGTGCCACCAGCACCCTGCAGGGGGCGTCCGGGGAGCTGTTTTTT
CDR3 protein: CATSTLQGASGELFF

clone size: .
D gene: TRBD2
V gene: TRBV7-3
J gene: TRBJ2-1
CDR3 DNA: TGTGCCAGCAGCCTGACGGGGGGGCTTCGCCATGAGCAGTTCTTC
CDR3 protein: CASSLTGGLRHEQFF

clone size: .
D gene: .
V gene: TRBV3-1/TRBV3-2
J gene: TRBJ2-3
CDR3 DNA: TGTGCCAGCAGCCACTCAGATACGCAGTATTTT
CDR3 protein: CASSHSDTQYF

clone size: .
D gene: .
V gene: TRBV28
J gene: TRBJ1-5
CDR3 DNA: TGTGCCAGCAGTAGGGGGGGGCGCGGGAGCAATCAGCCCCAGCATTTT
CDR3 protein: CASSRGGRGSNQPQHF

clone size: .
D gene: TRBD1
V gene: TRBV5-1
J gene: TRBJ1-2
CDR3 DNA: TGCGCCAGCAGCTTAACAGGGGGTTCCACTAACTATGGCTACACCTTC
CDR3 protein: CASSLTGGSTNYGYTF

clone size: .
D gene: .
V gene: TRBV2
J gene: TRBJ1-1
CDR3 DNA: TGTGCCAGCAGTGGGCGGGGGATTGGGACTGAAGCTTTCTTT
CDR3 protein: CASSGRGIGTEAFF

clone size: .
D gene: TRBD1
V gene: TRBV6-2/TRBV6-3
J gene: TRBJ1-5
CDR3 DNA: TGTGCCAGCAGTTACTCATCAGGGGGATTTAGCAATCAGCCCCAGCATTTT
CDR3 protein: CASSYSSGGFSNQPQHF

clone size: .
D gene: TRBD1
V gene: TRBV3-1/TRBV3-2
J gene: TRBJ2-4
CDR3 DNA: TGTGCCAGCAGCCAAGGGACAGGGTCCAAAAACATTCAGTACTTC
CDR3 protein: CASSQGTGSKNIQYF

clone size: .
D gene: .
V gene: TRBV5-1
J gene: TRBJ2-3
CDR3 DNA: TGCGCCAGCAGCTTGGGTTATACGAATGGGCACACAGATACGCAGTATTTT
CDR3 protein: CASSLGYTNGHTDTQYF

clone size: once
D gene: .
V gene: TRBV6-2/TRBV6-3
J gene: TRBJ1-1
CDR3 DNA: TGTGCCAGCAGCCAGGGGACTGAAGCTTTCTTT
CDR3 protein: CASSQGTEAFF

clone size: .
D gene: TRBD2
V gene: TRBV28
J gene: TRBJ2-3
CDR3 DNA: TGTGCCAGCAGTTTACCCGGGGGGGAATCAGATACGCAGTATTTT
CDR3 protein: CASSLPGGESDTQYF

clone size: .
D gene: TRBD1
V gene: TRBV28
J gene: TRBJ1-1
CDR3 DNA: TGTGCCAGCAGATACCTGACAGGGAGGACGAACACTGAAGCTTTCTTT
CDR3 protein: CASRYLTGRTNTEAFF